A selection of T cell receptor beta chains follows, all from one sample in a study of cytomegalovirus exposure and HLA in healthy donors. Generated by immunoSEQ multiplex PCR, the TCRdb table keeps only in-frame clones and is missing some. The sample contains 140,000 or so clones, approximately 68% of which appear only once. Sequencing was done on a sample of PBMCs. All receptors come from a man aged 60-69 years in good health and CMV-seronegative. The CDR3 runs from the conserved cysteine through the conserved F or W. D genes are given only for firm matches. Rows may omit the clone size; those that give it use once, few, many or a size class.

d_call clone_size j_call v_call cdr3_nt cdr3_aa
TRBD2 . TRBJ2-1 TRBV28 TGTGCCAGCAGTTCGAATAGCGGGTACTCCTACAATGAGCAGTTCTTC CASSSNSGYSYNEQFF
TRBD1 few TRBJ1-4 TRBV6-5 TGTGCCAGCAGGCGACAGGGAGGAACTAATGAAAAACTGTTTTTT CASRRQGGTNEKLFF
TRBD2 . TRBJ2-1 TRBV19 TGTGCCAGTAGTCGGGGACTAGCGGGTGACAATGAGCAGTTCTTC CASSRGLAGDNEQFF
. . TRBJ2-7 TRBV7-9 TGTGCCAGCAGCTTAAAACAGTACGAGCAGTACTTC CASSLKQYEQYF
TRBD2 once TRBJ2-7 TRBV6-5 TGTGCCAGCAGTTCGGGGAGAGCGGGAGGTCTGAACGAGCAGTACTTC CASSSGRAGGLNEQYF
TRBD1 few TRBJ1-1 TRBV28 TGTGCCAGCAGTCCTCCGGGACAGGGCACTGAAGCTTTCTTT CASSPPGQGTEAFF
. . TRBJ1-5 TRBV2 TGTGCCAGCAGCAAGGGAGGGAACAATCAGCCCCAGCATTTT CASSKGGNNQPQHF
. . TRBJ1-1 TRBV9 TGTGCCAGCAGCGCAAAATCGGACACTGAAGCTTTCTTT CASSAKSDTEAFF
. . TRBJ2-3 TRBV30 TGTGCCTGGGGAGAGAGCAGCACAGATACGCAGTATTTT CAWGESSTDTQYF
TRBD1 . TRBJ1-3 TRBV28 TGTGCCAGCAGTTTGGGACAGATGCTTGGAAACACCATATATTTT CASSLGQMLGNTIYF
TRBD1 . TRBJ1-4 TRBV5-3 TGTGCCAGGGTTTACCGAGGGGGCACTAATGAAAAACTGTTTTTT CARVYRGGTNEKLFF
. . TRBJ1-5 TRBV7-9 TGTGCCAGCAGCTCCCTCGCCTCGGGCGGGACTCAGCCCCAGCATTTT CASSSLASGGTQPQHF